The 13 T cell receptor beta chains below were found in one sample sequenced in a study of T cells in Graves' hyperthyroidism and ophthalmopathy. RNA transcripts served as the template for amplifying TCR beta CDR3 regions. The study used the HTBI primer set for a first-round RT-PCR of the TCR CDR3. TCRdb used MiXCR to reprocess the multiplex PCR reads, holding one entry per CDR3 protein. Of under 400,000 distinct CDR3 sequences in the sample, roughly 25% were seen once. Input material: blood. The receptors here all came from a man aged 50-59 years with Graves' hyperthyroidism.

There are a few counts of this clonotype. This chain uses TRBV4-1 with TRBJ1-5; D possibly corresponds to TRBD1 (5 bases). V lost 2 bases to trimming and J lost 4 bases, with 15 bases between them. Germline CDR1 reads MGHRA; CDR2 reads YSYEKL. This CDR3 has 16 amino acids. The CDR3 bases are TGCGCCAGCAGCCAATGGGTTGGGGCAGAGAATCAGCCCCAGCATTTT. Its translation: CASSQWVGAENQPQHF.

This chain links TRBV2 with TRBJ2-5, with D perhaps TRBD2 (7 bases). V was clipped by 3 bases and J by 9 bases, with 17 bases between them. Germline V lookup: CDR1 SNHLY, CDR2 FYNNEI. This CDR3 has 14 amino acids. CDR3 residues: CASSEAQRGGAQYF. Written as DNA, the CDR3 is TGTGCCAGCAGTGAGGCCCAGCGAGGGGGGGCCCAGTACTTC.

There are a few counts of this clonotype. The V and J genes are TRBV27 and TRBJ1-4, with D tentatively TRBD1 (6 bases). V was shortened by 7 bases and J by 7 bases, with 16 bases between the two germline ends. The CDR3 is made up of 14 amino acids. Germline CDR1 reads MNHEY; CDR2 reads SMNVEV (reference sequence). CDR3 bases: TGTGCCAGCATCCGGCAAAGGGGGACTGAAAAACTGTTTTTT. This codes for CASIRQRGTEKLFF. The full variable domain, its missing parts supplied by reference TRBV27 and TRBJ1-4, is EAQVTQNPRYLITVTGKKLTVTCSQNMNHEYMSWYRQDPGLGLRQIYYSMNVEVTDKGDVPEGYKVSRKEKRNFPLILESPSPNQTSLYFCASIRQRGTEKLFFGSGTQLSVL.

This clonotype was seen a handful of times. This chain uses TRBV6-5 with TRBJ2-5, with 7 bases that match TRBD2. Germline CDR1 and CDR2: MNHEY and SVGAGI. This CDR3 spans 16 amino acids. V dropped 0 bases and J dropped 1; count of bases not matched to a gene: 5. CDR3 DNA sequence: TGTGCCAGCAGTTACTCCGGCCTAGCGGTCCAAGAGACCCAGTACTTC. Residues: CASSYSGLAVQETQYF.

Notes on this clonotype: This clone may be a read error of a much larger clone one base away. The V gene is TRBV7-9, the J gene TRBJ2-1; D is perhaps TRBD2 (6 bases). Gene TRBJ2-7 matches the end of the DNA better, so the J call may be wrong. This CDR3 spans 14 amino acids. Per the germline V gene, CDR1 is SEHNR and CDR2 is FQNEAQ (reference sequence). The CDR3 DNA is TGTGCCAGCAGCGGGCGGACGGGGAGGAATGAGCAGTACTTC. Translating gives CASSGRTGRNEQYF.

The V and J genes are TRBV29-1 and TRBJ2-1; a weak D match, TRBD2 (6 bases). Trimming left V 4 bases short and J 4 bases short, with 14 bases between. CDR3 length: 14 amino acids. Germline V gives CDR1 SQVTM, CDR2 ANQGSEA. Here the CDR3 DNA reads TGCAGCGTTGTGGAGGGTGGGGTATACAATGAGCAGTTCTTC. This translates into CSVVEGGVYNEQFF.

This clonotype was observed a few times. This chain uses TRBV24-1 with TRBJ2-1; TRBD2 aligns across 11 bases. V dropped 6 bases and J dropped 3; count of bases not matched to a gene: 3. Germline V CDR1 and CDR2: KGHDR, SFDVKD. This CDR3 has 15 residues. The CDR3 nucleotides read TGTGCCACCAGTACCGGGACTAGCGGCTACAATGAGCAGTTCTTC. It specifies CATSTGTSGYNEQFF.

Turning to this clonotype: One junction end disagrees with the germline gene, perhaps due to a read error. V is TRBV6-6 and J is TRBJ2-2, with TRBD2 as a possible D gene (5 bases). Per the germline V gene, CDR1 is MNHNY and CDR2 is SVGAGI (reference sequence). The CDR3 length is 14 residues. CDR3 sequence (DNA): TGTGCCAGCAGTTACCTCGATAACACCGGGGAGCTGGTTTTT. As protein: CASSYLDNTGELVF.

The rearrangement links TRBV6-2 or TRBV6-3 to TRBJ2-1, with a weak D call TRBD2 (5 bases). Per germline, CDR1 MNHEY and CDR2 SVGEGT. Deletions cut 0 bases from V and 4 bases from J, with 13 bases between. This CDR3 is 16 amino acids long. In nucleotides, the CDR3 is TGTGCCAGCAGTTACTCGCACCCCACGGGGTACAATGAGCAGTTCTTC. The encoded protein is CASSYSHPTGYNEQFF.

The V call is TRBV12-3 or TRBV12-4, the J call TRBJ2-2, with 8 bases identical to TRBD2. CDR3 length equals 16 residues. V lost 0 bases, J lost 7 bases, and 7 bases stayed unmatched. The CDR3 nucleotides read TGTGCCAGCAGTTTAGCGCCGACTAGCGAGGTCGGGGAGCTGTTTTTT. Protein product: CASSLAPTSEVGELFF.

With respect to this clonotype: It may be a read error: a sequence one base away is much more abundant. The V call is TRBV6-9, the J call TRBJ2-1; 7 positions agree with TRBD1. CDR3 size: 16 residues. CDR1 MNHGY and CDR2 SVAAGI come from the germline V gene. CDR3 coding DNA: TGTGCCAGCAGTTACATACCGGGACAGACCTACAATGAGCAGCTCTTC. It specifies CASSYIPGQTYNEQLF.

This chain connects TRBV5-6 to TRBJ2-2; D perhaps matches TRBD2 (5 bases). The V gene lost 4 bases and the J gene lost 1 base, with 11 bases spanning the gap. CDR3 length equals 15 residues. Germline CDR1 and CDR2: SGHDT and YYEEEE. The CDR3 bases are TGTGCCAGCAGCCGAGCGGCGAAGAACACCGGGGAGCTGTTTTTT. This codes for CASSRAAKNTGELFF.

This clonotype was seen a few times. The gene calls are TRBV2 and TRBJ2-3; D is uncertain. The ends were cut back, 3 bases at V and 2 bases at J, with 6 bases in the middle. The CDR3 runs 13 residues. Germline V gene sequence: CDR1 SNHLY, CDR2 FYNNEI. CDR3 protein: CASSDTNTDTQYF. CDR3 in DNA: TGTGCCAGCAGTGACACCAACACAGATACGCAGTATTTT.